These T cell receptor beta chains were read from a single sample in a study of spatial heterogeneity in lung cancer. Using its own MiXCR run on the 5' RACE reads, TCRdb lists one record per CDR3 protein. The sample holds about 20,000 distinct CDR3 sequences, approximately 8.3% seen once. Sequenced material: lung tumor tissue, taken at surgery. These receptors came from a male donor with early-stage non-small cell lung cancer. CDR3s include the opening cysteine and the closing phenylalanine or tryptophan. The D gene is left open where the match is weak. The size of a clone is reported for some rows only, either as once, few or many, or as a class for expanded clones.

abundance	d_gene	v_gene	j_gene	CDR3aa	CDR3nt
many	TRBD1	TRBV27	TRBJ1-1	CASSPRGWTEAFF	TGTGCCAGCAGTCCCAGGGGGTGGACTGAAGCTTTCTTT
medium-sized	.	TRBV9	TRBJ1-4	CASSVAGLTNEKLFF	TGTGCCAGCAGCGTAGCCGGGCTCACTAATGAAAAACTGTTTTTT
.	.	TRBV7-4	TRBJ1-3	CASSLAVSSGNTIYF	TGTGCCAGCAGCTTAGCGGTCAGCTCTGGAAACACCATATATTTT
many	TRBD1	TRBV25-1	TRBJ1-6	CASSAWTGAPYNSPLHF	TGTGCCAGCAGTGCTTGGACAGGGGCGCCCTATAATTCACCCCTCCACTTT
medium-sized	TRBD2	TRBV7-7	TRBJ2-1	CASSLAPGFSAGGFEQFF	TGTGCTAGCAGCTTAGCTCCCGGTTTCTCAGCGGGGGGATTTGAGCAGTTCTTC
.	TRBD1	TRBV30	TRBJ1-2	CACLQGARYGYTF	TGTGCCTGTCTACAGGGGGCGCGGTATGGCTACACCTTC
many	TRBD1	TRBV10-1	TRBJ1-1	CASSSTGGSDTEAFF	TGCGCCAGCAGCTCGACAGGGGGCTCGGACACTGAAGCTTTCTTT
.	.	TRBV29-1	TRBJ2-6	CSVALEGGRLSTGANVLTF	TGCAGCGTTGCACTGGAGGGAGGCAGACTTTCCACTGGGGCCAACGTCCTGACTTTC
.	.	TRBV12-3/TRBV12-4	TRBJ2-7	CASSFERGTYEQYF	TGTGCCAGCAGTTTTGAACGAGGGACCTACGAGCAGTACTTC
few	.	TRBV7-2	TRBJ2-3	CASSLAIGPYTDTQYF	TGTGCCAGCAGCTTAGCAATAGGGCCCTACACAGATACGCAGTATTTT
many	TRBD1	TRBV12-3/TRBV12-4	TRBJ1-1	CASSRPGGGAEAFF	TGTGCCAGTAGCCGTCCAGGGGGAGGGGCTGAAGCTTTCTTT
few	.	TRBV28	TRBJ2-7	CASRRRGAVSYEQYF	TGTGCCAGCAGGAGAAGGGGAGCCGTCTCCTACGAGCAGTACTTC
many	.	TRBV7-2	TRBJ2-7	CASSPRGGPTYEQYF	TGTGCCAGCAGCCCCCGCGGGGGCCCGACCTACGAGCAGTACTTC
many	.	TRBV27	TRBJ1-1	CASSHREDTEAFF	TGTGCCAGCAGCCATAGGGAGGACACTGAAGCTTTCTTT
many	TRBD2	TRBV28	TRBJ2-7	CASSSYGTSISREQYF	TGTGCCAGCAGTTCCTATGGGACTAGCATCTCCCGGGAGCAGTACTTC
few	.	TRBV12-3/TRBV12-4	TRBJ1-1	CASRGDLPNTEAFF	TGTGCCAGCAGGGGTGACCTTCCGAACACTGAAGCTTTCTTT
.	TRBD1	TRBV12-3/TRBV12-4	TRBJ1-2	CASSLAGQGGGDTF	TGTGCCAGCAGTTTAGCGGGACAGGGAGGTGGCGACACCTTC
.	.	TRBV12-5	TRBJ1-1	CASGLRENTEAFF	TGTGCTAGTGGACTGAGAGAGAACACTGAAGCTTTCTTT
few	TRBD1	TRBV6-2/TRBV6-3	TRBJ2-7	CASSSTGQSTYEQYF	TGTGCCAGCAGTTCCACGGGACAGAGTACCTACGAGCAGTACTTC
many	TRBD2	TRBV7-7	TRBJ2-1	CASSPSGGSYNEQFF	TGTGCTAGCAGTCCTAGCGGGGGATCCTACAATGAGCAGTTCTTC
many	.	TRBV12-3/TRBV12-4	TRBJ1-1	CASSWGGGNAEAFF	TGTGCCAGCAGTTGGGGGGGGGGTAATGCTGAAGCTTTCTTT
medium-sized	.	TRBV11-3	TRBJ1-2	CASSLGRTYGYTF	TGTGCCAGCAGCTTGGGACGGACCTATGGCTACACCTTC
few	TRBD1	TRBV20-1	TRBJ2-3	CSARSAQGGGTDTQYF	TGCAGTGCTAGATCAGCACAGGGGGGTGGCACAGATACGCAGTATTTT
many	TRBD1	TRBV5-1	TRBJ1-1	CASSPEVDRGHVAFF	TGCGCCAGCAGCCCCGAGGTCGACAGGGGGCATGTAGCTTTCTTT
.	TRBD1	TRBV4-1	TRBJ2-7	CASSQADRGPTYEQYF	TGCGCCAGCAGCCAAGCCGACAGGGGGCCCACCTACGAGCAGTACTTC
many	.	TRBV27	TRBJ2-5	CASSPTGQDRWTQYF	TGTGCCAGCAGTCCGACCGGGCAGGACCGGTGGACCCAGTACTTC
medium-sized	.	TRBV18	TRBJ1-4	CASSPGGATNEKLFF	TGTGCCAGCTCACCCGGAGGGGCAACTAATGAAAAACTGTTTTTT